The entry that follows covers one TCR beta chain sequence. The CDR3 covers 15 residues. V dropped 5 bases and J dropped 2; count of bases not matched to a gene: 4. Germline values: CDR1 WSHSY, CDR2 SAAADI. This specimen comes from a study of shared clonotypes between healthy human individuals. Deep level was the assay's run setting. Original analysis: ImmunoSEQ sequences covered only the junction and lacked quality scores; filtering therefore differed. The repertoire was sequenced with immunoSEQ multiplex PCR; TCRdb's copy has only in-frame clones and lacks some. That table supplies the V and J calls and clone size; D and trimming were determined from the DNA. The data show 90,000 to 120,000 clones, with 67% seen just once and over 20% held by the top ten.

This clonotype was sampled from a woman in her twenties or thirties in good health. This chain links TRBV10-2 with TRBJ1-5, with 9 positions matching TRBD1. The sequencing sample was made of memory CD8+ T cells sorted from blood. Subset described: CD45RO+ cells pooled with CCR7-negative TemRA cells. The CDR3 spells CASSPDRGGNQPQHF. In nucleotides, the CDR3 is TGCGCCAGCAGTCCGGACAGGGGCGGCAATCAGCCCCAGCATTTT.